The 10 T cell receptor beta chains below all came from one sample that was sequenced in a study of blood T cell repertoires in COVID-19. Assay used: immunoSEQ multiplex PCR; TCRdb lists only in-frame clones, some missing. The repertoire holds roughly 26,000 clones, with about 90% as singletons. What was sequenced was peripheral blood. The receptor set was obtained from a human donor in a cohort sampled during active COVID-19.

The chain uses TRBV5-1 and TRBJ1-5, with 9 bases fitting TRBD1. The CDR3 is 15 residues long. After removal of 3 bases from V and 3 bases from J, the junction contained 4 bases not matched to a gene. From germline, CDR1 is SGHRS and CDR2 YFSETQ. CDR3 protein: CASSYGTGNNQPQHF. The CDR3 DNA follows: TGCGCCAGCAGCTACGGGACAGGGAACAATCAGCCCCAGCATTTT.

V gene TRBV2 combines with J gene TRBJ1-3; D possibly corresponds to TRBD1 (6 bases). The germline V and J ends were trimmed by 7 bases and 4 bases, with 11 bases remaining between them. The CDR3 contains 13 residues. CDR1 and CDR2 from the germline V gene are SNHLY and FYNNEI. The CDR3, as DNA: TGTGCCAGCACTGGACAGCCAGGAAACACCATATATTTT. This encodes CASTGQPGNTIYF.

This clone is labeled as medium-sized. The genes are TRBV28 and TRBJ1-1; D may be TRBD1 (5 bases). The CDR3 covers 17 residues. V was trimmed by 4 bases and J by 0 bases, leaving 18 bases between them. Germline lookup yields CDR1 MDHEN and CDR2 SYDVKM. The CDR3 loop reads CASSSVETDILNTEAFF. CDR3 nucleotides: TGTGCCAGCAGTTCCGTCGAGACAGATATTTTGAACACTGAAGCTTTCTTT. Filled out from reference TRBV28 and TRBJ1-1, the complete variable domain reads DVKVTQSSRYLVKRTGEKVFLECVQDMDHENMFWYRQDPGLGLRLIYFSYDVKMKEKGDIPEGYSVSREKKERFSLILESASTNQTSMYLCASSSVETDILNTEAFFGQGTRLTVV.

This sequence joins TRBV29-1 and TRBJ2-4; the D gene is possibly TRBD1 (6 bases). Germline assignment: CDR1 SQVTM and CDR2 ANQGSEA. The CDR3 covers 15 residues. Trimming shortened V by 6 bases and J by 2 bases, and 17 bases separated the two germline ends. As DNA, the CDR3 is TGCAGCGTCCTAGGACAGAGGGTTTCCAAAAACATTCAGTACTTC. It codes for CSVLGQRVSKNIQYF.

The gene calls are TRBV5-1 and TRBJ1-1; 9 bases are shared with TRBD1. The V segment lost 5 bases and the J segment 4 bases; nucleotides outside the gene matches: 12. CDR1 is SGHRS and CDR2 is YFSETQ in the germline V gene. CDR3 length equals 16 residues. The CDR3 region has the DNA TGCGCCAGCAGGCCGACAGGGGGAGTTCGGGCCACTGAAGCTTTCTTT. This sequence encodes CASRPTGGVRATEAFF. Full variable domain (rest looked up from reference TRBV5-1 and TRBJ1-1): KAGVTQTPRYLIKTRGQQVTLSCSPISGHRSVSWYQQTPGQGLQFLFEYFSETQRNKGNFPGRFSGRQFSNSRSEMNVSTLELGDSALYLCASRPTGGVRATEAFFGQGTRLTVV.

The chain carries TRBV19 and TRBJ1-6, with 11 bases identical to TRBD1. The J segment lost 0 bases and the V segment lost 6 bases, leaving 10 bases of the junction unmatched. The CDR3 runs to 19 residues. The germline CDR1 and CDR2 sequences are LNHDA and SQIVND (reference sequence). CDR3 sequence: CASRPPGQGVSSYNSPLHF. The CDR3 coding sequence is TGTGCCAGTAGGCCACCGGGACAGGGGGTTTCCTCCTATAATTCACCCCTCCACTTT.

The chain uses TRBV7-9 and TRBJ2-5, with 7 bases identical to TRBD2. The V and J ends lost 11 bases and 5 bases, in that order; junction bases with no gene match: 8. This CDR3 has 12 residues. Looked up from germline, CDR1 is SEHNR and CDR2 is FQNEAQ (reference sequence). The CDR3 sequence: CAGREGAETQYF. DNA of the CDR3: TGTGCCGGGAGGGAAGGGGCCGAGACCCAGTACTTC.

CDR3 bases: TGTGCCACCAGGTCAGGTACAGTATCCTATGGCTACACCTTC. This encodes CATRSGTVSYGYTF. V gene TRBV15 combines with J gene TRBJ1-2; the D is unclear. Germline assignment: CDR1 LNHNV and CDR2 YYDKDF (reference sequence). The CDR3 is 14 residues long. V lost 6 bases, J lost 4 bases, and 15 bases lay in between.

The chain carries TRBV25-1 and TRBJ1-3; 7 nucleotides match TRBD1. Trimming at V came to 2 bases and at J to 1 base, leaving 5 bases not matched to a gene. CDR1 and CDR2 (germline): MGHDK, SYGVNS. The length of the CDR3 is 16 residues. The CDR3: CASSEVTGASGNTIYF. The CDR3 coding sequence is TGTGCCAGCAGTGAAGTTACAGGGGCTTCTGGAAACACCATATATTTT.

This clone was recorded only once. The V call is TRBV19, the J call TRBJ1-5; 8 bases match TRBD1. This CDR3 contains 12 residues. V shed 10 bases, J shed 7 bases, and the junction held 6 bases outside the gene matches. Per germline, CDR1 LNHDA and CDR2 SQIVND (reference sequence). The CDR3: CATRTGRQPQHF. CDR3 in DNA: TGTGCCACCCGGACAGGGAGGCAGCCCCAGCATTTT.